A single sample is the source of the 8 T cell receptor beta chains below, sequenced in a study of blood T cell repertoires in COVID-19. Profiled with immunoSEQ multiplex PCR; TCRdb holds only in-frame clones, not every one. Among approximately 300,000 clones listed, around 90% were seen once. Sequencing was carried out using peripheral blood. These receptors were collected from a man between 18 and 29 years old who had recovered from COVID-19.

The rearrangement uses TRBV18 and TRBJ1-1; 7 positions agree with TRBD1. Germline assignment: CDR1 KGHSH and CDR2 LQKENI. CDR3 length: 14 amino acids. V was pared by 7 bases and J by 0 bases, with 5 bases of the junction left unmatched. The CDR3 loop is CASFKGQMNTEAFF. The CDR3 DNA reads as TGTGCCAGCTTTAAGGGACAGATGAACACTGAAGCTTTCTTT.

This chain connects TRBV9 to TRBJ2-3, with D perhaps matching TRBD2 (7 bases). Germline V gene data show CDR1 as SGDLS and CDR2 as YYNGEE. The V and J ends lost 0 bases and 4 bases respectively, with 9 bases between them. The CDR3 totals 14 residues. CDR3 loop: CASSVEGGPDTQYF. The DNA of the CDR3 is TGTGCCAGCAGCGTAGAGGGGGGGCCAGATACGCAGTATTTT.

The gene calls are TRBV19 and TRBJ2-3; 7 bases are a match to TRBD2. Germline values: CDR1 LNHDA, CDR2 SQIVND (reference sequence). The CDR3 length is 15 residues. Trimming took 3 bases from V and 3 from J; bases not matched to a gene: 6. CDR3 amino acids: CASSIGPGGTDTQYF. The CDR3 nucleotides read TGTGCCAGTAGTATTGGTCCCGGGGGGACAGATACGCAGTATTTT. The whole variable domain, filled in from reference TRBV19 and TRBJ2-3, reads DGGITQSPKYLFRKEGQNVTLSCEQNLNHDAMYWYRQDPGQGLRLIYYSQIVNDFQKGDIAEGYSVSREKKESFPLTVTSAQKNPTAFYLCASSIGPGGTDTQYFGPGTRLTVL.

The genes are TRBV27 and TRBJ1-1, with 8 positions matching TRBD1. CDR3 length: 14 residues. Germline V gives CDR1 MNHEY, CDR2 SMNVEV (reference sequence). The J segment lost 10 bases and the V segment lost 5 bases, leaving 12 bases of the junction unmatched. The CDR3 sequence: CASSILQGAGSAFF. CDR3 DNA sequence: TGTGCCAGCAGTATCCTTCAGGGGGCTGGGTCAGCTTTCTTT.

The chain uses TRBV28 and TRBJ1-5; TRBD1 is a possible D gene (5 bases). V dropped 3 bases and J dropped 0 bases, with 15 bases sitting between them. The length of the CDR3 is 17 residues. Germline CDR1 reads MDHEN; CDR2 reads SYDVKM. In nucleotides, the CDR3 is TGTGCCAGCAGTTTCTCACTGGGGGGGTATAGCAATCAGCCCCAGCATTTT. It encodes CASSFSLGGYSNQPQHF.

In the case of this clone: The sample carries other DNA sequences with the same CDR3. This chain links TRBV7-6 with TRBJ2-7; a possible D gene is TRBD2 (6 bases). Trimming took off 5 bases at V and 4 bases at J, with 12 bases between the two ends. This CDR3 has 13 amino acids. From germline, CDR1 is SGHVS and CDR2 FNYEAQ. CDR3 coding DNA: TGTGCCAGCAGCCCCGGGGGTGGGTACGAGCAGTACTTC. Its translation is CASSPGGGYEQYF.

V gene TRBV7-9 combines with J gene TRBJ2-7; 9 positions agree with TRBD1. Germline CDR1 and CDR2: SEHNR and FQNEAQ (reference sequence). This CDR3 region has 15 residues. J gave up 4 bases and V 5 bases, and 9 bases lay outside the gene matches. CDR3 sequence (DNA): TGTGCCAGCAGCCCAAGGGGGACAGGGTCTTACGAGCAGTACTTC. Translating gives CASSPRGTGSYEQYF.

This chain uses TRBV7-2 with TRBJ2-3; D is possibly TRBD1 (6 bases). The CDR3 spans 17 residues. The germline V and J ends were trimmed by 2 bases and 2 bases, with 17 bases remaining between them. CDR1 is SGHTA and CDR2 is FQGNSA in the germline V gene. The CDR3 reads CASSLIGWGRDTDTQYF. CDR3 nucleotides: TGTGCCAGCAGCTTAATCGGGTGGGGGCGCGACACAGATACGCAGTATTTT.